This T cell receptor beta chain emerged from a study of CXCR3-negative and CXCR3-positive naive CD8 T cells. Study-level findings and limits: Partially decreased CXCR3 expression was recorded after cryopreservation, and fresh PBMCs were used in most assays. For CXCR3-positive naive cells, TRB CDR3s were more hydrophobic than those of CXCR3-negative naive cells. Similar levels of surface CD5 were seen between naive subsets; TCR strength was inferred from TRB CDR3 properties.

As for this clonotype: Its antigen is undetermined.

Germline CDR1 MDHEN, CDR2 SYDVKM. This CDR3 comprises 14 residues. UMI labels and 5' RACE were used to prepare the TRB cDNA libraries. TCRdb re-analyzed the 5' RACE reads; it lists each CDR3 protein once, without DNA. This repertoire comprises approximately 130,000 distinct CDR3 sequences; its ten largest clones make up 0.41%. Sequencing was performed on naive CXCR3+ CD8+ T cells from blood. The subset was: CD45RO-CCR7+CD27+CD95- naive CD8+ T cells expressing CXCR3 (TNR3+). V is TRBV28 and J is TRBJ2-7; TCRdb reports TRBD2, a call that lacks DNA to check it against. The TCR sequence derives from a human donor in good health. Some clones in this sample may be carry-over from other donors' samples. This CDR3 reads CASSPRALGYEQYF.